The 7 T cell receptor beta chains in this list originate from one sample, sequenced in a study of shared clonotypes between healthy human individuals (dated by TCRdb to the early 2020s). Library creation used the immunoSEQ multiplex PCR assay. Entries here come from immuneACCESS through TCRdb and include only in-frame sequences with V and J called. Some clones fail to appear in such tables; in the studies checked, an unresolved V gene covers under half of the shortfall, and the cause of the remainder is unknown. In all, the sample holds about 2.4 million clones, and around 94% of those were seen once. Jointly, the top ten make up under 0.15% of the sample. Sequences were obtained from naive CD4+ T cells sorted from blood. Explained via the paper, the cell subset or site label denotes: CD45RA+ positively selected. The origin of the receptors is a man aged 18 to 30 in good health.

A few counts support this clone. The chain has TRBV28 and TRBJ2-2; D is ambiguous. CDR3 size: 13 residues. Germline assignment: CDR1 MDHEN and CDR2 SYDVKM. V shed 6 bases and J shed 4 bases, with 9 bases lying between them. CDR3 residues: CASSLEFTGELFF. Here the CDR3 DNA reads TGTGCCAGCAGCTTGGAATTCACCGGGGAGCTGTTTTTT.

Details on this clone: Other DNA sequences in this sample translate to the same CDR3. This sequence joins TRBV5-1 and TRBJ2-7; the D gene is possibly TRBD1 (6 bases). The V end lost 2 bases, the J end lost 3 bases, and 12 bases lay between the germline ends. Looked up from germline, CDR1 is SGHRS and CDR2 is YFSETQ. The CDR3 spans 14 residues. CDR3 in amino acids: CASSLGDTRYEQYF. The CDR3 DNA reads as TGCGCCAGCAGCTTAGGGGACACCCGCTACGAGCAGTACTTC.

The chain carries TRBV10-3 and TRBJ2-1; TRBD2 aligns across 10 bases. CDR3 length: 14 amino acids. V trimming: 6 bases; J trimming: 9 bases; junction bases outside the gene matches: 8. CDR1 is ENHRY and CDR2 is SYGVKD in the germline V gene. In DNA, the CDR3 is TGTGCCATCAGCTCTAGCGGGAGTCGACCTGAGCAGTTCTTC. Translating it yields CAISSSGSRPEQFF.

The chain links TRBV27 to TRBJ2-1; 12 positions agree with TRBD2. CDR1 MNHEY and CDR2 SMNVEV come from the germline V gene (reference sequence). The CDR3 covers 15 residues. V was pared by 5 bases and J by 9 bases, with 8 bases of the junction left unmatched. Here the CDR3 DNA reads TGTGCCAGCAGTCCCCGACTAGCGGGAGTATTTGAGCAGTTCTTC. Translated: CASSPRLAGVFEQFF.

CDR3 sequence: CASSGDRAGPQHF. DNA for the CDR3: TGTGCCAGCAGTGGAGACAGGGCTGGGCCCCAGCATTTT. The rearrangement uses TRBV2 and TRBJ1-5, with 7 bases lining up with TRBD1. The V gene end was trimmed by 4 bases and the J gene end by 9 bases; junction bases not matched to a gene: 6. The germline gives CDR1 SNHLY, CDR2 FYNNEI. CDR3 length: 13 amino acids.

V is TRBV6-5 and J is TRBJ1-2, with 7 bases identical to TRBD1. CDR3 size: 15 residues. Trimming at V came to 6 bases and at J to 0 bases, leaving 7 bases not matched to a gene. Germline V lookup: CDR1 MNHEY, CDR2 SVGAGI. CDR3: CASSRTGVTNYGYTF. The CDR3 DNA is TGTGCCAGCAGCCGTACAGGGGTGACTAACTATGGCTACACCTTC.

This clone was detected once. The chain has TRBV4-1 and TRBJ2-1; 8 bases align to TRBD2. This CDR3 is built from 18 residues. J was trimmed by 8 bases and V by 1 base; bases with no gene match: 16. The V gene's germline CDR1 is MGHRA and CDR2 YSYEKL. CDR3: CASSQVVSGVRTSHEQFF. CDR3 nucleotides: TGCGCCAGCAGCCAAGTGGTTAGCGGGGTGCGGACTAGCCATGAGCAGTTCTTC.